Given below is one T cell receptor beta chain in context. Seattle participants joined during active infection and were tracked over time. The CDR3 spans 20 residues. In the authors' methods: Amplification from reference gene primers served as the basis for estimated nucleated cell counts. Clones were sequenced by immunoSEQ multiplex PCR, and TCRdb holds only the in-frame ones, with some missing. The V and J calls and clone size come from that table; D and trimming were worked out from the DNA. The table includes fewer than 200,000 clones, approximately 84% detected once. The source of the sample is a study of blood T cell repertoires in COVID-19. Study information: Nucleic acid was either cDNA or gDNA, and it came from T cells, B-cell-depleted T cells, or PBMCs.

The sample consisted of peripheral blood. The source of this sequence is a woman between 45 and 65 years old with COVID-19, enrolled during active disease. The chain is built from TRBV21-1 and TRBJ2-2; the table assigns TRBD2, which was not confirmed against the DNA. TRBV21-1 is a known pseudogene. The CDR3 bases are TGTGCCAGCAGCAAGAACCTCCAAATAGGGGGGGCACATTCCACCGGGGAGCTGTTTTTT. Translating gives CASSKNLQIGGAHSTGELFF.